This T cell receptor (beta chain) was retrieved from a study of T cell repertoires in cytomegalovirus infection. V was shortened by 4 bases and J by 0 bases, with 9 bases between the two germline ends. The length of the CDR3 is 14 residues. Germline values: CDR1 SGHRS, CDR2 YFSETQ. Using its own MiXCR run on the reads, TCRdb lists one record per CDR3 protein. The sample holds 200,000 to 300,000 distinct CDR3 sequences; 9% to 15% are singletons and the top ten take 1.6%. The receptor comes from a human donor in good health (CMV status not recorded). Some clones in this sample may be carry-over from other donors' samples. The chain has TRBV5-1 and TRBJ2-3; the D gene is possibly TRBD2 (6 bases). Input material: PBMCs. The CDR3 coding sequence is TGCGCCAGCAGCGCGGGACCTAGCACAGATACGCAGTATTTT. Translated, it gives CASSAGPSTDTQYF.